This T cell receptor beta chain derives from a study of blood T cell repertoires in COVID-19. Clones were read by immunoSEQ multiplex PCR, and TCRdb kept only the in-frame ones, dropping some. This table has 370,000 or so clones, 70% to 85% appearing once. The CDR3 loop spans 13 amino acids. Germline trimming cut 8 bases from V and 8 bases from J; bases unmatched to any gene: 7. Germline V CDR1 and CDR2: MNHEY, SVGAGI. V is TRBV6-5 and J is TRBJ1-3; TRBD1 matches at 9 bases. Sequencing was performed on peripheral blood. The source of this sequence is a human donor with acute or convalescent COVID-19. The donor label of this sample is uncertain. DNA for the CDR3: TGTGCCAGCGGGACAGGGTTCTCGGACACCATATATTTT. Encoded protein: CASGTGFSDTIYF.